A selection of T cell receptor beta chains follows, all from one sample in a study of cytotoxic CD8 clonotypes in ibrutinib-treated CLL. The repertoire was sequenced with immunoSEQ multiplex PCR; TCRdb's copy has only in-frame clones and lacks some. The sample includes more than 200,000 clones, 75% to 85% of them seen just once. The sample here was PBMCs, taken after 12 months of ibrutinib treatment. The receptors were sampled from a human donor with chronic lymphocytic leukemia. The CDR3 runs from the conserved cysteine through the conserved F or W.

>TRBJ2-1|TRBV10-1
CASSGLIYEQFF
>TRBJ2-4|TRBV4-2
CASSQVINQNIQYF
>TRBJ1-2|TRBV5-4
CASFNRGRNGYTF
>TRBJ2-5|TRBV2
CASKGTSGTQETQYF
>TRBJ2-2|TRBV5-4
CASSLQKGANTGELFF
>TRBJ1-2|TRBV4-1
CASSPDRAPSYGYTF
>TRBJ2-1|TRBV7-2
CASSLVIEQFF
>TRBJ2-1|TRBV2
CASSDEGAGDNEQFF
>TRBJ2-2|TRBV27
CASSLTGGGTPNTGELFF
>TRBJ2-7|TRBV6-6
CASSSDNPYEQYF
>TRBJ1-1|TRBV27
CASSSQTGGESEAFF
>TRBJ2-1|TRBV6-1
CASTPDRGKFNEQFF
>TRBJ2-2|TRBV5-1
CASSLDGNTGELFF
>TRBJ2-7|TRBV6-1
CASSEEGAGEQYF
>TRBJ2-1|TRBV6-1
CASSEEMFRTDEQFF
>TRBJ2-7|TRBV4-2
CASSQEGVGPREQYF
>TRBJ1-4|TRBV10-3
CAISDTGRGEKLFF
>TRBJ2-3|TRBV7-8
CASSYGRVVGRDTQYF
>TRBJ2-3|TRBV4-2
CASSQDLAGPTDTQYF
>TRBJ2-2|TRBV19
CASSIGYRGTGELFF
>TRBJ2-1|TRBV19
CASSIEGAGDYNEQFF
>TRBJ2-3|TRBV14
CASTMQGLTDTQYF
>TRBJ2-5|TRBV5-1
CASSTLGNKGTQYF
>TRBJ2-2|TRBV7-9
CAATSAATNTGELFF
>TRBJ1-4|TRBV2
CASSPIPEKLFF
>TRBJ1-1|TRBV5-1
CASSLQGAMDTEAFF
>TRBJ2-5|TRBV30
CAWSTLETQYF
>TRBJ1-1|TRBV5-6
CASSLWLGGQGKFEAFF
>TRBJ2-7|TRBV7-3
CASSLSGTGFYEQYF
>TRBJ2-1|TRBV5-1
CASSIRQGANSNEQFF
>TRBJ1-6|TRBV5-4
CASRSRGGSYNSPLHF
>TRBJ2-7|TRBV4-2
CASSQDPTGGYEQYF
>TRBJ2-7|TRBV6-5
CASSSLTGPPKF
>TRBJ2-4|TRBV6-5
CASMGQVQNIQYF
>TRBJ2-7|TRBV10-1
CASDLTGDNEQYF
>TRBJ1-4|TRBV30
CAWSRPTTNEKLFF
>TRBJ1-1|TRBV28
CASTPGDYTEAFF
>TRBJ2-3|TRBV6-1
CATGLAGAPDTQYF
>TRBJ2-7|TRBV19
CASSIASGFYEQYF
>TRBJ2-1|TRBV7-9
CASSLESSGSGGNEQFF
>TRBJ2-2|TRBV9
CASSIRDPGELFF
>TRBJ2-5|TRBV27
CASRTPDRGGVTQYF
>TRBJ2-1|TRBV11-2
CASSPTRAYNEQFF
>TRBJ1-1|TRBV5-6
CASSWRGGTEAFF
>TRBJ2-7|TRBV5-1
CASSLVPSAGGLYEQYF
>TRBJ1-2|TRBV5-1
CASSLAGGETNYGYTF
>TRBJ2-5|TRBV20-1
CSARQETQYF
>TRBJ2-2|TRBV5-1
CASSNIAGANTGELFF
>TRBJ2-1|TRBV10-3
CAISVLVTNEQFF
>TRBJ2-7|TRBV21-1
CASSNGGKGPYEQYF
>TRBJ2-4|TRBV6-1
CASRGTAPENIQYF
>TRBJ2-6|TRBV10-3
CAISESGGANVLTF
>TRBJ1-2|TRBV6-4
CASSYTGSNYGYTF
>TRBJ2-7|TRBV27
CASSPDSSFSYEQYF
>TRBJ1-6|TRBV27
CASSLTRGHLHF
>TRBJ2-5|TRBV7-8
CASSFSEQGWWETQYF
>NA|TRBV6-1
CASSEASGPYEQYF
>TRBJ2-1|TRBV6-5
CASSYSRRTYYNEQFF